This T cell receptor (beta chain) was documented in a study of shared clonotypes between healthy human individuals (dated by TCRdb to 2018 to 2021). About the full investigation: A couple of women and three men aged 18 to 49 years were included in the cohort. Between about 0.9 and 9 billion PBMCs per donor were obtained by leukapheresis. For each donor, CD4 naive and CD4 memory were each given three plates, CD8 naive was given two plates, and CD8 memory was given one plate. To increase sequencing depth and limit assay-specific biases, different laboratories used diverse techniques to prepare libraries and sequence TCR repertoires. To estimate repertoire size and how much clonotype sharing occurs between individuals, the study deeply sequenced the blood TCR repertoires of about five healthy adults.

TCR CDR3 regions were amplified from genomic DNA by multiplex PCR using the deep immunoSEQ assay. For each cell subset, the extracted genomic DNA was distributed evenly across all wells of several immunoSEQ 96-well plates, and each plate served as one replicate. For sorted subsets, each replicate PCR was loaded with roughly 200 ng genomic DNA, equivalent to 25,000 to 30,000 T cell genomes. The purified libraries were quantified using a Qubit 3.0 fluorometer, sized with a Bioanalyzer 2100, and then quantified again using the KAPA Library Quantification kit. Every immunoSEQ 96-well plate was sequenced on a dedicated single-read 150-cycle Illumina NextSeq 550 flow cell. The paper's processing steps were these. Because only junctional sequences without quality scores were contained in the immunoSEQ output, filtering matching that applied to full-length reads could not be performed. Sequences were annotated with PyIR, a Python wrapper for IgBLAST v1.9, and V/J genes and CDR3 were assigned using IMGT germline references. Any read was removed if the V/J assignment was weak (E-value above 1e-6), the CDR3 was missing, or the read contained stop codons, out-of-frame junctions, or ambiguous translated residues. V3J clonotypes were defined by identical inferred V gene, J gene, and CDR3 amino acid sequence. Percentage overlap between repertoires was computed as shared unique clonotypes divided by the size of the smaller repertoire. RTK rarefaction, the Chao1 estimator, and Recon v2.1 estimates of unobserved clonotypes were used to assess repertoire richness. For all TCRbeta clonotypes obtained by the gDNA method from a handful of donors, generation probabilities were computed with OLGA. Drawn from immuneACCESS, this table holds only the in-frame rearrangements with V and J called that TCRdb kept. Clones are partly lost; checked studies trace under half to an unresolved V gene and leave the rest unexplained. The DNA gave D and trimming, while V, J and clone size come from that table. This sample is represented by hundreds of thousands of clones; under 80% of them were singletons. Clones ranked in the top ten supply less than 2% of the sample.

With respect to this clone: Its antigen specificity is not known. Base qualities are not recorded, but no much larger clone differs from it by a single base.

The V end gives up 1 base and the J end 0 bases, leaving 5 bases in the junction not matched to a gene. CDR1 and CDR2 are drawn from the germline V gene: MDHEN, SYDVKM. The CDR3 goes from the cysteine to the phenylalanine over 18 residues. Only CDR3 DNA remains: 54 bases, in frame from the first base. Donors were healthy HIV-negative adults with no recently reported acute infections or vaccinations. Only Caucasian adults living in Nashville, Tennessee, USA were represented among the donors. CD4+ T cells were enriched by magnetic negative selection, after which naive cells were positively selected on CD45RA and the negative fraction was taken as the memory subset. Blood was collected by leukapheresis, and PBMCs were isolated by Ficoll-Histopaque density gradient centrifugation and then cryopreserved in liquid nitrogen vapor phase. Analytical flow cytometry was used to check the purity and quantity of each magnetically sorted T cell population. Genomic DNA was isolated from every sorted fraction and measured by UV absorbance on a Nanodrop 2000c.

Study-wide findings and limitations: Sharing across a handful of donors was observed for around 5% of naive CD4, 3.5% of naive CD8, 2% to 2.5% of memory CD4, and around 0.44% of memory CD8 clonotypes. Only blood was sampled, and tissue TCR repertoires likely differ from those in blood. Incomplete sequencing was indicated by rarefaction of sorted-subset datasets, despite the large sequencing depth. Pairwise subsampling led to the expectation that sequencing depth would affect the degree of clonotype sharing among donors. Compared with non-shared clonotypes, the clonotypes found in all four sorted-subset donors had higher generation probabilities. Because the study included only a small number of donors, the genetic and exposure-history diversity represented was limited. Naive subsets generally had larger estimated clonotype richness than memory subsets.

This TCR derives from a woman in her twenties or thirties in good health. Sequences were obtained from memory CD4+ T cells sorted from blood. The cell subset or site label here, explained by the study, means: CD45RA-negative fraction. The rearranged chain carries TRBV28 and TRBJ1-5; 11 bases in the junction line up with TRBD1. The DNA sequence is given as TGTGCCAGCAGTTTATCGGACAGGGGGCGGAATAGCAATCAGCCCCAGCATTTT. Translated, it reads CASSLSDRGRNSNQPQHF.